The present T cell receptor beta chain was sequenced within a study of blood T cell repertoires in COVID-19. The germline V gene encodes CDR1 GTSNPN and CDR2 SVGIG (reference sequence). This CDR3 has 12 residues. V was trimmed by 2 bases and J by 3 bases, leaving 7 bases between them. The table came from immunoSEQ multiplex PCR; TCRdb's copy has only in-frame clones and leaves some out. The sample lists 150,000 to 200,000 clones, around 81% occurring once. Material: peripheral blood. V gene TRBV30 combines with J gene TRBJ2-5; D is uncertain. The TCR was taken from a human donor with acute or convalescent COVID-19. The donor label of this sample is uncertain. This chain's CDR3 is CAWSSREETQYF. In nucleotides, the CDR3 is TGTGCCTGGAGTTCACGAGAAGAGACCCAGTACTTC. The full variable domain, its missing parts supplied by reference TRBV30 and TRBJ2-5, is SQTIHQWPATLVQPVGSPLSLECTVEGTSNPNLYWYRQAAGRGLQLLFYSVGIGQISSEVPQNLSASRPQDRQFILSSKKLLLSDSGFYLCAWSSREETQYFGPGTRLLVL.